These T cell receptor beta chains were read from a single sample in a study of OX40 agonist ivuxolimab in advanced cancers. Here immunoSEQ multiplex PCR was the method, and the copy in TCRdb shows in-frame clones only, minus some. The repertoire includes tens of thousands of clones, around 87% of them detected once, and 2% to 3% sits in the top ten. Sample: CD4+ or CD8+ T cells sorted from blood, taken in a trial of the OX40 agonist ivuxolimab. The receptors were gathered from an adult with an advanced solid tumor such as melanoma, head and neck, liver or kidney cancer. Both conserved end residues are trimmed from each CDR3. The order of the fields is J gene, V gene, CDR3 protein.

>TRBJ1-6|TRBV4-3
ASSQRSGGSPLH
>TRBJ2-1|TRBV19
ASAMSNYANEQF
>TRBJ2-7|TRBV28
ASSLRWGQGYEQY
>TRBJ1-2|TRBV19
ASSTSRGTNYGYT
>TRBJ2-1|TRBV28
ASSSSRTRGGNEQF
>TRBJ1-1|TRBV5-1
ASSPVGGVRLGNTEAF
>TRBJ2-4|TRBV30
AWSVQGALSNQY
>TRBJ2-2|TRBV28
ASSFFDLAGGPGELF
>TRBJ2-7|TRBV7-2
ASSTGTGTYEQY
>TRBJ2-3|TRBV2
ASSFRDSDTDTQY
>TRBJ1-6|TRBV5-4
ASSLEGSYNSPLH
>TRBJ1-6|TRBV11-2
ASSLGSGNSPLH
>TRBJ1-2|TRBV18
ASSMDRDGYT
>TRBJ2-3|TRBV7-2
ASSPFPRGGSFATQY
>TRBJ1-2|TRBV7-2
ASNRLNLGLSGSGYT
>TRBJ1-4|TRBV19
ASSISGTEKLF
>TRBJ2-5|TRBV7-2
ASSLGAAGGPQETQY
>TRBJ1-2|TRBV4-3
ASSQGTGGYT
>TRBJ1-4|TRBV11-2
ASSLVPLWSEKLF
>TRBJ1-1|TRBV7-2
ASSFQNTEAF